This TCR beta chain comes out of a study of T cell responses to AZD1222 COVID-19 vaccine (dated by TCRdb to about 2021). For the wider study: AZD1222 recipients given second doses at about 4 weeks or at about 12 weeks were pooled, since spike-specific TCR depth and breadth were not found to differ between the two schedules. A total of just over 230 trial participants underwent TCR sequencing, of whom about 210 had received two doses of AZD1222 and 26 had received two doses of the MenACWY control vaccine. Trial participants were enrolled by age into 18-55, 56-69 and 70-plus year subgroups, with roughly 160, 29 and 62 TCR-sequenced participants respectively.

Comments on this clone: Its target antigen remains unknown. The input lacks base qualities; no much larger clone sits a single base away.

What the time point label conveys for this sample: baseline before first vaccination. Vaccinee samples came from UK trials COV001 and COV002, including a single-blind randomized controlled phase 2/3 trial of AZD1222 (ChAdOx1 nCoV-19) in healthy adults. For TCRbeta chain sequencing, PBMC samples were collected from trial participants at day 0 and at day 28 after the second dose. The CDR3 regions of human TCRbeta chains were analyzed by immunosequencing. From the authors' description of their analysis: Repertoire TCRs were checked for matches against a reference library of SARS-CoV-2-specific TCRs that had been generated using the MIRA antigen-specificity platform. Breadth was defined as the fraction of unique TCRs that were SARS-CoV-2-associated, and depth was defined as the fraction of total T cells that were SARS-CoV-2-associated. Each spike-specific TCR was assigned to its reactive spike region and to a CD4 or CD8 class using the MIRA data. Log10-transformed breadth and depth values were compared by one-way ANOVA with Sidak's multiple comparisons tests. Not all clones reach the TCRdb copy of this immuneACCESS table, which keeps in-frame sequences only. Checked studies attribute under half of the gap to unresolved V genes and leave the rest unexplained. D and trimming were read from the DNA, whereas the V and J calls and clone size are those reported in that table. The sample profile shows fewer than 110,000 clones; roughly 87% of them were found once. 16% of the sample rests with the top ten.

Results and caveats for the whole study, not just this receptor: After two AZD1222 doses, spike-specific TCR breadth and depth were significantly higher than at day 0 and than in MenACWY recipients. The vaccine-associated CD4 TCRs covered the entire spike protein, and the dominant responses fell in regions 160-218 and 743-854. Participants were mostly white British and included more females than males, and it was suggested by the authors that clonal diversity may have been underestimated. Epitopes outside the regions mutated in the B.1.351 and B.1.1.7 variants were reportedly recognized by nearly half of the unique spike-specific TCRs. Because no day 14 peak-response samples were available, the repertoires could be characterized only after the peak T cell response. Conclusions about previously exposed vaccinees are limited because only six or seven AZD1222 recipients were SARS-CoV-2 seropositive at baseline. The 56-69-year group was small, and its depth increase did not reach significance, likely because of low power.

The CDR3, from cysteine to phenylalanine, totals 15 residues. The retained sequence is limited to the CDR3, 45 bases, with the frame set at the first base. Trimmed from V: 5 bases; trimmed from J: 4 bases; junction bases lacking a gene match: 8. Via the germline V gene, CDR1 is SGDLS and CDR2 YYNGEE. The sample consisted of peripheral blood, taken on day 0 of AZD1222 vaccination. The receptor was derived from an adult in good health. The chain joins TRBV9 to TRBJ1-2, with 10 middle bases fitting TRBD1. The sequenced DNA is TGTGCCAGCAGATCCGCCGGGACAGGGGCCTATGGCTACACCTTC. This yields the protein CASRSAGTGAYGYTF. When the CDR3 is completed using the reference TRBV9 and TRBJ1-2 genes on either side, the full variable domain is DSGVTQTPKHLITATGQRVTLRCSPRSGDLSVYWYQQSLDQGLQFLIQYYNGEERAKGNILERFSAQQFPDLHSELNLSSLELGDSALYFCASRSAGTGAYGYTFGSGTRLTVV.